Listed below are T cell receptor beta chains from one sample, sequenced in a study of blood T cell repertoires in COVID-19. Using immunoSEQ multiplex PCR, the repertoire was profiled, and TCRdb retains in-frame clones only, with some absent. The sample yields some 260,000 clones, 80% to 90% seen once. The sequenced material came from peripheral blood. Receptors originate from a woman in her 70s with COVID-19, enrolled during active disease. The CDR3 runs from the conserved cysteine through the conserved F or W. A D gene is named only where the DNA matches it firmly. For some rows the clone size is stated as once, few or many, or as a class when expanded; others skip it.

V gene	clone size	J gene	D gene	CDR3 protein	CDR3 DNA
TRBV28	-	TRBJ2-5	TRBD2	CASNTKGGRLAGQETQYF	TGTGCCAGCAATACCAAAGGGGGGCGACTAGCGGGGCAAGAGACCCAGTACTTC
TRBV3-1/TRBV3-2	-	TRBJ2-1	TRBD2	CAGQEGGRIYNEQFF	TGTGCCGGGCAAGAGGGCGGGAGGATTTACAATGAGCAGTTCTTC
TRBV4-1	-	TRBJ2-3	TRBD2	CASSYRLAGNTDTQYF	TGCGCCAGCAGCTACCGACTAGCGGGAAACACAGATACGCAGTATTTT
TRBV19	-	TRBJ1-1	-	CASSTVRGARQNTEAFF	TGTGCCAGTAGTACCGTACGGGGGGCGCGGCAGAACACTGAAGCTTTCTTT
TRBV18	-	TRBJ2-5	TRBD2	CASSQTSGGQETQYF	TGTGCCAGCTCTCAGACTAGCGGGGGCCAAGAGACCCAGTACTTC
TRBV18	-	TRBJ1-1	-	CASSQGLNTEAFF	TGTGCCAGCTCCCAGGGGTTGAACACTGAAGCTTTCTTT
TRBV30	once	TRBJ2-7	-	CAWSGGNSYEQYF	TGTGCCTGGAGTGGAGGGAACTCCTACGAGCAGTACTTC
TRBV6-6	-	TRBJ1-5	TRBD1	CASSPGTGAIQPQHF	TGTGCCAGCAGTCCTGGGACAGGGGCCATACAGCCCCAGCATTTT
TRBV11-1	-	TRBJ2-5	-	CASSPGGKTQETQYF	TGTGCCAGCAGCCCCGGCGGCAAGACTCAAGAGACCCAGTACTTC
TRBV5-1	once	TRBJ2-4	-	CASSPTPRVKNIQYF	TGCGCCAGCAGCCCCACCCCCCGGGTAAAAAACATTCAGTACTTC
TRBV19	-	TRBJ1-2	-	CASSTRTASNYGYTF	TGTGCCAGTAGTACCAGGACAGCTTCTAACTATGGCTACACCTTC